The 22 T cell receptor beta chains reported below all come from one sample, sequenced in a study of PD-1 blockade in classical Hodgkin lymphoma. Sequencing used immunoSEQ multiplex PCR; TCRdb keeps in-frame clones, though not all of them. The data show under 7,500 clones, roughly 86% seen once. Time point indicated: cycle 4 day 1 (C4D1), after about 6 weeks of nivolumab. Following autologous stem cell transplantation, relapse occurred in every patient, and exposure to brentuximab vedotin varied. Magnetic depletion of unwanted cells isolated CD4+ T cells from thawed PBMCs. Sequenced here: CD4+ T cells from blood, sampled before the fourth cycle of nivolumab. These receptors were collected from a human donor with classical Hodgkin lymphoma.

The chain is built from TRBV10-3 and TRBJ1-4; perhaps TRBD1 as D (5 bases). The V end was cut by 3 bases, the J end by 5 bases, with 10 bases between. The CDR3 consists of 14 residues. Germline V gene lookup returns CDR1 ENHRY and CDR2 SYGVKD. The CDR3 loop reads CAISEDRGNEKLFF. The CDR3 bases are TGTGCCATCAGTGAAGACAGAGGGAATGAAAAACTGTTTTTT.

The rearrangement links TRBV4-1 to TRBJ2-1; D is perhaps TRBD2 (5 bases). Germline-derived CDR1 and CDR2 are MGHRA and YSYEKL. This CDR3 contains 14 residues. V was shortened by 0 bases and J by 7 bases, with 10 bases between the two germline ends. CDR3 residues: CASSQEVPGNEQFF. CDR3 nucleotide sequence: TGCGCCAGCAGCCAAGAAGTTCCGGGAAATGAGCAGTTCTTC.

The V call is TRBV18, the J call TRBJ1-6; D is uncertain. This CDR3 region has 14 residues. From germline, CDR1 is KGHSH and CDR2 LQKENI. V lost 3 bases, J lost 14 bases, and 17 bases lay in between. CDR3 amino acids: CASSPVGRDQTLHF. The DNA of the CDR3 is TGTGCCAGCTCACCGGTGGGTAGGGATCAGACCCTCCACTTT.

This sequence joins TRBV5-8 and TRBJ2-7; D gene unclear. Looked up from germline, CDR1 is SGHTS and CDR2 is YDEGEE. CDR3 length: 14 residues. V lost 3 bases to trimming and J lost 3 bases, with 13 bases between them. The DNA for the CDR3 is TGTGCCAGCAGCTCCCCTGGCAGCCACTACGAGCAGTACTTC. This codes for CASSSPGSHYEQYF.

The chain links TRBV6-5 to TRBJ1-4; tentatively, D is TRBD1 (6 bases). Trimming took 2 bases from V and 8 from J, leaving 15 bases between them. Per the germline V gene, CDR1 is MNHEY and CDR2 is SVGAGI. The CDR3 extends over 15 amino acids. The CDR3 DNA follows: TGTGCCAGCAGTTACCGGGGACAAGCCGGGGAAAAACTGTTTTTT. It yields the protein CASSYRGQAGEKLFF.

The rearrangement uses TRBV9 and TRBJ1-6; 8 positions match TRBD1. This CDR3 spans 13 amino acids. Germline V gene data show CDR1 as SGDLS and CDR2 as YYNGEE. V lost 4 bases, J lost 10 bases, and 4 bases stayed unmatched. CDR3 coding DNA: TGTGCCAGCAGCAAACAGGGGGAGTCACCCCTCCACTTT. Its translation: CASSKQGESPLHF. Filled out from reference TRBV9 and TRBJ1-6, the complete variable domain reads DSGVTQTPKHLITATGQRVTLRCSPRSGDLSVYWYQQSLDQGLQFLIQYYNGEERAKGNILERFSAQQFPDLHSELNLSSLELGDSALYFCASSKQGESPLHFGNGTRLTVT.

This clone was picked up one time. The gene calls are TRBV7-9 and TRBJ2-3, with D perhaps assigned TRBD1 or TRBD2 (6 bases each). CDR3 length: 15 residues. Trimming took off 0 bases at V and 5 bases at J, with 12 bases between the two ends. Germline V lookup: CDR1 SEHNR, CDR2 FQNEAQ (reference sequence). CDR3 nucleotides: TGTGCCAGCAGCTTAGCGGAACAGGGAGGAGATACGCAGTATTTT. Translation gives CASSLAEQGGDTQYF.

The V call is TRBV15, the J call TRBJ2-7; D gene ambiguous. V was pared by 0 bases and J by 4 bases, with 13 bases between. The CDR3 has 15 amino acids. Germline V CDR1 and CDR2: LNHNV, YYDKDF (reference sequence). DNA for the CDR3: TGTGCCACCAGCAGAGATGGTAGTCCAGCTTACGAGCAGTACTTC. Its protein is CATSRDGSPAYEQYF.

This chain connects TRBV5-1 to TRBJ2-7; possibly TRBD1 for D (6 bases). V lost 0 bases and J 1 base, leaving 8 bases between the germline ends. The CDR3 length is 14 residues. Per germline, CDR1 SGHRS and CDR2 YFSETQ. The CDR3 loop is CASSLADRSYEQYF. CDR3 DNA: TGCGCCAGCAGCTTGGCCGACAGGTCCTACGAGCAGTACTTC.

The chain couples TRBV5-1 to TRBJ1-1, with TRBD1 as a possible D gene (6 bases). The CDR3 loop spans 14 amino acids. V gave up 4 bases and J gave up 1 base, with 11 bases separating them. Germline V gene data show CDR1 as SGHRS and CDR2 as YFSETQ. CDR3 protein: CASSHGTPNTEAFF. The CDR3 DNA reads TGCGCCAGCAGCCACGGGACACCGAACACTGAAGCTTTCTTT. Using reference TRBV5-1 and TRBJ1-1 for the parts outside the CDR3, the full variable domain is KAGVTQTPRYLIKTRGQQVTLSCSPISGHRSVSWYQQTPGQGLQFLFEYFSETQRNKGNFPGRFSGRQFSNSRSEMNVSTLELGDSALYLCASSHGTPNTEAFFGQGTRLTVV.

This clone was picked up one time. The chain employs TRBV19 and TRBJ2-3, with TRBD1 as a possible D gene (5 bases). Germline V gene sequence: CDR1 LNHDA, CDR2 SQIVND (reference sequence). V was trimmed by 5 bases and J by 4 bases, leaving 16 bases between them. The CDR3 has 15 amino acids. CDR3 protein: CASSQTMDIPDTQYF. Written as DNA, the CDR3 is TGTGCCAGTAGTCAGACGATGGACATCCCAGATACGCAGTATTTT.

CDR3 sequence: CASSVATGAGNTEAFF. Written as DNA, the CDR3 is TGTGCCAGCAGCGTAGCCACAGGGGCCGGGAACACTGAAGCTTTCTTT. V gene TRBV7-3 combines with J gene TRBJ1-1; 7 bases align to TRBD1. The J segment lost 1 base and the V segment lost 5 bases, leaving 10 bases of the junction unmatched. This CDR3 has 16 amino acids. CDR1 is SGHTA and CDR2 is FQGTGA in the germline V gene.

The chain joins TRBV7-2 to TRBJ1-5; 7 bases map to TRBD1. The germline V gene has CDR1 SGHTA and CDR2 FQGNSA. V was clipped by 0 bases and J by 3 bases; unmatched bases: 5. The CDR3 has 16 amino acids. The CDR3 loop is CASSLATGLDNQPQHF. The CDR3 DNA sequence: TGTGCCAGCAGCTTAGCGACAGGGTTGGACAATCAGCCCCAGCATTTT.

The V and J genes are TRBV4-2 and TRBJ1-4; 11 bases line up with TRBD1. The CDR3 spans 17 residues. Per the germline V gene, CDR1 is LGHNA and CDR2 is YNFKEQ. Unmatched junction bases numbered 4, after V lost 0 bases and J lost 4 bases. The CDR3 loop is CASSQEGTGGGNEKLFF. CDR3 nucleotides: TGTGCCAGCAGCCAAGAGGGGACAGGGGGGGGTAATGAAAAACTGTTTTTT.

The chain uses TRBV7-2 and TRBJ2-7; D is undetermined. V was trimmed by 1 base and J by 3 bases, leaving 7 bases between them. Per the germline V gene, CDR1 is SGHTA and CDR2 is FQGNSA. This CDR3 is built from 13 residues. CDR3 nucleotide sequence: TGTGCCAGCAGCTTAGTTCCAGTCTACGAGCAGTACTTC. This codes for CASSLVPVYEQYF.

The chain couples TRBV2 to TRBJ1-2; TRBD1 agrees at 7 bases. CDR3 length: 13 residues. Trimming cost V 6 bases and J 4 bases; bases outside gene matches: 5. The germline gives CDR1 SNHLY, CDR2 FYNNEI. CDR3 DNA: TGTGCCAGCAGGTTCGGGACAGCCTATGGCTACACCTTC. Its translation: CASRFGTAYGYTF. Variable domain in full (rest from reference TRBV2 and TRBJ1-2): EPEVTQTPSHQVTQMGQEVILRCVPISNHLYFYWYRQILGQKVEFLVSFYNNEISEKSEIFDDQFSVERPDGSNFTLKIRSTKLEDSAMYFCASRFGTAYGYTFGSGTRLTVV.

The chain links TRBV5-1 to TRBJ2-7, with TRBD1 matching over 9 bases. The germline V gene encodes CDR1 SGHRS and CDR2 YFSETQ. The J segment lost 1 base and the V segment lost 4 bases, leaving 6 bases of the junction unmatched. The CDR3 extends over 15 amino acids. The CDR3 protein is CASSNPGTGSYEQYF. CDR3 DNA: TGCGCCAGCAGCAATCCTGGGACAGGGTCCTACGAGCAGTACTTC.

V gene TRBV10-2 combines with J gene TRBJ1-2; weak D call: TRBD1 (5 bases). V was trimmed by 4 bases and J by 7 bases, leaving 13 bases between them. CDR1 and CDR2 from the germline V gene are WSHSY and SAAADI. The CDR3 spans 13 residues. CDR3 protein: CASSAWRGGGYTF. The CDR3 nucleotides are TGCGCCAGCAGTGCATGGAGGGGTGGTGGCTACACCTTC.

The chain's CDR3 is CASSLNPRVAGGSSSYNEQFF. The CDR3 DNA sequence: TGTGCCAGCAGCTTAAACCCTAGGGTAGCGGGGGGATCGAGCTCCTACAATGAGCAGTTCTTC. The rearrangement links TRBV7-3 to TRBJ2-1, with 10 bases that match TRBD2. The V gene's germline CDR1 is SGHTA and CDR2 FQGTGA. V lost 1 base and J lost 0; bases outside the gene matches: 15. The CDR3 totals 21 residues.

The V call is TRBV2, the J call TRBJ2-7, with D possibly called TRBD1 or TRBD2 (6 bases each). CDR1 SNHLY and CDR2 FYNNEI come from the germline V gene. The CDR3 length is 16 residues. V lost 5 bases to trimming and J lost 3 bases, with 20 bases between them. CDR3: CASSFPPGDLVYEQYF. CDR3 sequence (DNA): TGTGCCAGCAGTTTCCCCCCAGGGGACTTGGTCTACGAGCAGTACTTC.

The V call is TRBV15, the J call TRBJ1-5; TRBD1 matches at 11 bases. V was pared by 4 bases and J by 2 bases, with 7 bases of the junction left unmatched. This CDR3 comprises 17 residues. Germline CDR1 reads LNHNV; CDR2 reads YYDKDF (reference sequence). The CDR3 DNA sequence: TGTGCCACCAGCATACCGGGACAGGGGGAACGCAATCAGCCCCAGCATTTT. As protein: CATSIPGQGERNQPQHF.

The chain carries TRBV7-9 and TRBJ1-1; weak D call: TRBD1 (5 bases). V was trimmed by 3 bases and J by 1 base, leaving 9 bases between them. The CDR3 sequence is 14 residues long. Germline V CDR1 and CDR2: SEHNR, FQNEAQ (reference sequence). The CDR3 is CASSFPGTNTEAFF. The CDR3 coding sequence is TGTGCCAGCAGCTTTCCCGGGACGAACACTGAAGCTTTCTTT.